These 17 T cell receptor beta chains originate from one sample sequenced in a study of technical replicates of blood from four donors. Sequencing was performed with immunoSEQ multiplex PCR; in TCRdb, only in-frame clones are kept and a portion is missing. The repertoire holds about 80,000 clones, approximately 93% seen once, with about 0.37% in the top ten. The source material was T cells isolated from PBMCs. These receptors all come from a human donor in good health.

The rearrangement uses TRBV27 and TRBJ2-1; 9 bases map to TRBD2. The CDR3 contains 17 residues. The V gene's germline CDR1 is MNHEY and CDR2 SMNVEV (reference sequence). V shed 3 bases and J 2 bases; nucleotides not matched to a gene: 8. CDR3 protein: CASSFGLAGLAYNEQFF. The CDR3 DNA reads TGTGCCAGCAGTTTCGGTCTAGCGGGACTTGCCTACAATGAGCAGTTCTTC.

The rearrangement joins TRBV11-2 to TRBJ2-7; D ambiguous. The germline V and J ends were trimmed by 1 base and 7 bases, with 17 bases remaining between them. CDR1 is SGHAT, CDR2 FQNNGV, per germline. The CDR3 is 15 residues long. In DNA, the CDR3 is TGTGCCAGCAGCTTAGTGGCTAATAGTGAGCGAGAGCAGTACTTC. Translation gives CASSLVANSEREQYF.

The chain carries TRBV6-5 and TRBJ2-7; TRBD2 agrees at 9 bases. V gave up 0 bases and J gave up 4 bases; unmatched junction bases: 7. Per germline, CDR1 MNHEY and CDR2 SVGAGI. The CDR3 sequence is 16 residues long. In DNA, the CDR3 is TGTGCCAGCAGTTACTCGAGGTTAGCGGGGGAATACGAGCAGTACTTC. This codes for CASSYSRLAGEYEQYF.

This clone was recorded once. The chain combines TRBV30 with TRBJ2-1; possibly TRBD1 for D (6 bases). Germline V CDR1 and CDR2: GTSNPN, SVGIG (reference sequence). The CDR3 covers 11 residues. V lost 3 bases and J lost 8, with 8 bases in between. The DNA for the CDR3 is TGTGCCTGGAGCGGGACATATGAGCAGTTCTTC. It translates to CAWSGTYEQFF.

The chain carries TRBV5-4 and TRBJ1-2, with D maybe TRBD1 (5 bases). The CDR3 has 15 amino acids. Germline-derived CDR1 and CDR2 are SGHNT and YYREEE (reference sequence). Trimming stripped 5 bases from V and 6 bases from J, with 20 bases between. CDR3 amino acids: CASRYGPGVEDGYTF. CDR3 sequence (DNA): TGTGCCAGCAGATACGGCCCGGGGGTGGAAGATGGCTACACCTTC. Using reference TRBV5-4 and TRBJ1-2 for the parts outside the CDR3, the full variable domain is ETGVTQSPTHLIKTRGQQVTLRCSSQSGHNTVSWYQQALGQGPQFIFQYYREEENGRGNFPPRFSGLQFPNYSSELNVNALELDDSALYLCASRYGPGVEDGYTFGSGTRLTVV.

V gene TRBV19 combines with J gene TRBJ2-4, with D possibly matching TRBD2 (6 bases). Per the germline V gene, CDR1 is LNHDA and CDR2 is SQIVND (reference sequence). The CDR3 contains 14 residues. Deletions cut 6 bases from V and 0 bases from J, with 9 bases between. The CDR3 is CASRDYIAKNIQYF. The DNA for the CDR3 is TGTGCCAGTAGGGACTACATAGCCAAAAACATTCAGTACTTC.

CDR3 sequence: CASSIWGSGYTF. In nucleotides, the CDR3 is TGTGCCAGTAGTATTTGGGGCAGTGGCTACACCTTC. J is TRBJ1-2 and V is TRBV19; TRBD1 might be the D (5 bases). CDR3 length equals 12 residues. Trimming removed 3 bases from V and 7 bases from J, with 9 bases in between. Germline values: CDR1 LNHDA, CDR2 SQIVND (reference sequence).

In this sample, this clone turned up a few times. CDR3 amino acids: CASSIGVGNTEAFF. The CDR3 coding sequence is TGTGCCAGTAGTATCGGGGTAGGGAACACTGAAGCTTTCTTT. V and J are TRBV19 and TRBJ1-1; no clear D gene. The V end lost 3 bases, the J end lost 1 base, and 9 bases lay between the germline ends. Germline V lookup: CDR1 LNHDA, CDR2 SQIVND (reference sequence). The CDR3 spans 14 residues.

The gene calls are TRBV4-3 and TRBJ2-1; 8 nucleotides align to TRBD2. There are 20 residues in the CDR3. Germline assignment: CDR1 LGHNA and CDR2 YSLEER. The V segment lost 2 bases and the J segment 0 bases; nucleotides outside the gene matches: 15. CDR3 residues: CASSQLPWGSGTSSYNEQFF. The CDR3 DNA reads as TGCGCCAGCAGCCAACTCCCCTGGGGTAGCGGGACAAGCTCCTACAATGAGCAGTTCTTC.

The genes are TRBV4-1 and TRBJ2-1; D ambiguous. CDR1 and CDR2 (germline): MGHRA, YSYEKL. V was trimmed by 1 base and J by 7 bases, leaving 14 bases between them. The CDR3 length is 15 residues. The CDR3 region has the DNA TGCGCCAGCAGCCAAGGAAGCACTCGTTATAATGAGCAGTTCTTC. It is translated as CASSQGSTRYNEQFF.

J is TRBJ1-5 and V is TRBV27; the D gene is possibly TRBD1 (5 bases). CDR3 length: 14 residues. The V end lost 6 bases, the J end lost 5 bases, and 14 bases lay between the germline ends. CDR1 and CDR2 (germline): MNHEY, SMNVEV (reference sequence). CDR3 nucleotides: TGTGCCAGCAGAAACCTGGGGGGGGATCAGCCCCAGCATTTT. It encodes CASRNLGGDQPQHF.

This chain uses TRBV6-5 with TRBJ1-2; TRBD1 matches at 7 bases. The V segment lost 0 bases and the J segment 8 bases; nucleotides outside the gene matches: 12. CDR1 and CDR2 from the germline V gene are MNHEY and SVGAGI. The CDR3 covers 16 residues. The CDR3 region is CASSYSISDRLGGYTF. DNA for the CDR3: TGTGCCAGCAGTTACTCGATCTCGGACAGGCTGGGGGGCTACACCTTC.

The chain couples TRBV6-5 to TRBJ1-5; the match to TRBD1 covers 11 bases. The germline V gene encodes CDR1 MNHEY and CDR2 SVGAGI. This CDR3 has 14 residues. V shed 4 bases and J 7 bases; nucleotides not matched to a gene: 3. This CDR3 reads CASSWTGGEQPQHF. CDR3 DNA: TGTGCCAGCAGTTGGACAGGGGGCGAACAGCCCCAGCATTTT.

This clone has just a few counts. V is TRBV9 and J is TRBJ1-1; D ambiguous. CDR3 length: 13 amino acids. Germline V gives CDR1 SGDLS, CDR2 YYNGEE. Trimming left V 1 base short and J 3 bases short, with 7 bases between. For the CDR3, the DNA is TGTGCCAGCAGCGTAACCCCAGACACTGAAGCTTTCTTT. The encoded protein is CASSVTPDTEAFF. The complete variable domain, with remaining parts taken from reference TRBV9 and TRBJ1-1, reads DSGVTQTPKHLITATGQRVTLRCSPRSGDLSVYWYQQSLDQGLQFLIQYYNGEERAKGNILERFSAQQFPDLHSELNLSSLELGDSALYFCASSVTPDTEAFFGQGTRLTVV.

This chain joins TRBV28 and TRBJ1-2; 9 bases match TRBD1. The CDR3 is 14 amino acids. Germline trimming cut 5 bases from V and 6 bases from J; bases unmatched to any gene: 7. Looked up from germline, CDR1 is MDHEN and CDR2 is SYDVKM. CDR3 residues: CASSPDRGLDGYTF. The CDR3 coding sequence is TGTGCCAGCAGTCCGGACAGGGGCCTTGATGGCTACACCTTC.

This chain links TRBV10-3 with TRBJ2-1, with a weak D call TRBD1 (6 bases). Trimming pared 11 bases from V and 5 bases from J, leaving 16 bases between. The CDR3 runs to 13 residues. The V gene's germline CDR1 is ENHRY and CDR2 SYGVKD. The CDR3 DNA is TGTGCCTCAACCGGGACAACGAACAATGAGCAGTTCTTC. Its protein product is CASTGTTNNEQFF.

The CDR3 here is CASSPNRGRFAGELFF. The CDR3 DNA is TGCGCCAGCAGCCCAAACAGGGGGCGCTTTGCCGGGGAGCTGTTTTTT. The rearrangement joins TRBV5-1 to TRBJ2-2; TRBD1 aligns across 9 bases. Germline CDR1 reads SGHRS; CDR2 reads YFSETQ. The V and J ends lost 4 bases and 6 bases, in that order; junction bases with no gene match: 10. The CDR3 spans 16 residues.